A selection of T cell receptor beta chains follows, all from one sample in a study of siplizumab effects on memory and regulatory T cells. Some clones are missing from TCRdb's copy, which holds only in-frame ones; the method was immunoSEQ multiplex PCR. Of over 100,000 clones listed, around 90% were seen once; the top ten hold more than 0.65%. The source material was Tregs sorted from blood. These receptors all come from a human donor in good health. CDR3s include the opening cysteine and the closing phenylalanine or tryptophan. Each record gives: CDR3 protein, CDR3 DNA, J gene, D gene, V gene, clone size. D genes are given only for firm matches. Expanded clones get a size class; other rows say once, few or many, or leave the size out.

cdr3_aa: CASSLQGAYGYTF; cdr3_nt: TGTGCCAGCAGCTTACAGGGGGCCTATGGCTACACCTTC; j_call: TRBJ1-2; d_call: TRBD1; v_call: TRBV7-8; clone_size: -
cdr3_aa: CASSSSRTNPGEGKLFF; cdr3_nt: TGCGCCAGCAGCTCAAGTAGGACAAACCCGGGGGAGGGAAAACTGTTTTTT; j_call: TRBJ1-4; d_call: -; v_call: TRBV4-1; clone_size: -
cdr3_aa: CASSEPDRYQETQYF; cdr3_nt: TGTGCCAGCAGTGAACCTGACAGGTACCAAGAGACCCAGTACTTC; j_call: TRBJ2-5; d_call: -; v_call: TRBV25-1; clone_size: -
cdr3_aa: CASSMPGGSATDTQYF; cdr3_nt: TGTGCCAGTAGTATGCCTGGCGGGAGTGCGACAGATACGCAGTATTTT; j_call: TRBJ2-3; d_call: TRBD2; v_call: TRBV19; clone_size: -
cdr3_aa: CASSEPSGRYYGYTF; cdr3_nt: TGCGCCAGCAGTGAGCCTAGTGGGAGATACTATGGCTACACCTTC; j_call: TRBJ1-2; d_call: -; v_call: TRBV10-2; clone_size: once
cdr3_aa: CAISPLGGRGTDTQYF; cdr3_nt: TGTGCCATCAGTCCCCTGGGCGGGAGAGGGACAGATACGCAGTATTTT; j_call: TRBJ2-3; d_call: TRBD2; v_call: TRBV10-3; clone_size: -
cdr3_aa: CASSYQALSYGYTF; cdr3_nt: TGTGCCAGCAGTTATCAGGCTTTATCCTATGGCTACACCTTC; j_call: TRBJ1-2; d_call: -; v_call: TRBV6-5; clone_size: -
cdr3_aa: CAIRTGGLTEAFF; cdr3_nt: TGTGCCATCAGGACAGGGGGGCTTACTGAAGCTTTCTTT; j_call: TRBJ1-1; d_call: TRBD1; v_call: TRBV10-3; clone_size: -
cdr3_aa: CASSLTPGVLGDTQYF; cdr3_nt: TGTGCCAGCAGCTTAACCCCGGGGGTTTTAGGAGATACGCAGTATTTT; j_call: TRBJ2-3; d_call: -; v_call: TRBV5-6; clone_size: -
cdr3_aa: CASSALENTGELFF; cdr3_nt: TGTGCCAGCAGCGCACTAGAAAACACCGGGGAGCTGTTTTTT; j_call: TRBJ2-2; d_call: -; v_call: TRBV9; clone_size: -
cdr3_aa: CASSENRVNRLDTQYF; cdr3_nt: TGTGCCAGCAGCGAAAACCGGGTCAACAGGTTAGATACGCAGTATTTT; j_call: TRBJ2-3; d_call: -; v_call: TRBV5-6; clone_size: few
cdr3_aa: CASSFSGTRGSEQFF; cdr3_nt: TGCGCCAGCAGCTTTTCCGGGACCCGGGGTAGTGAGCAGTTCTTC; j_call: TRBJ2-1; d_call: -; v_call: TRBV5-1; clone_size: -
cdr3_aa: CASSIPWTAYTSYEQYF; cdr3_nt: TGTGCCAGTAGTATACCCTGGACAGCCTATACCTCCTACGAGCAGTACTTC; j_call: TRBJ2-7; d_call: -; v_call: TRBV19; clone_size: -
cdr3_aa: CASSLEGRGSGYTF; cdr3_nt: TGTGCCAGCAGCTTAGAGGGCCGAGGGAGTGGCTACACCTTC; j_call: TRBJ1-2; d_call: -; v_call: TRBV7-2; clone_size: -
cdr3_aa: CASSEFSGRNTGELFF; cdr3_nt: TGTGCCAGCAGCGAATTTAGCGGGAGGAACACCGGGGAGCTGTTTTTT; j_call: TRBJ2-2; d_call: TRBD2; v_call: TRBV11-3; clone_size: -
cdr3_aa: CASSRTRGNEQFF; cdr3_nt: TGCGCCAGCAGCAGAACCAGGGGCAATGAGCAGTTCTTC; j_call: TRBJ2-1; d_call: -; v_call: TRBV5-1; clone_size: -
cdr3_aa: CASSLDVTYGYTF; cdr3_nt: TGTGCCAGCAGTTTGGACGTAACCTATGGCTACACCTTC; j_call: TRBJ1-2; d_call: -; v_call: TRBV6-5; clone_size: -
cdr3_aa: CASSLRTGMNEQFF; cdr3_nt: TGTGCCAGCAGCCTGAGGACGGGAATGAATGAGCAGTTCTTC; j_call: TRBJ2-1; d_call: -; v_call: TRBV7-9; clone_size: -
cdr3_aa: CASSGAAGGEQYF; cdr3_nt: TGTGCCAGCAGTGGGGCGGCAGGCGGCGAGCAGTACTTC; j_call: TRBJ2-7; d_call: -; v_call: TRBV6-5; clone_size: -
cdr3_aa: CASSVAPGNTIYF; cdr3_nt: TGTGCCAGCAGCGTAGCTCCTGGAAACACCATATATTTT; j_call: TRBJ1-3; d_call: -; v_call: TRBV9; clone_size: -
cdr3_aa: CASSPEAVYEQYF; cdr3_nt: TGCGCCAGCAGCCCCGAGGCGGTCTACGAGCAGTACTTC; j_call: TRBJ2-7; d_call: -; v_call: TRBV5-1; clone_size: -
cdr3_aa: CASSYPEAQNTEAFF; cdr3_nt: TGTGCCAGCAGTTACCCGGAGGCTCAGAACACTGAAGCTTTCTTT; j_call: TRBJ1-1; d_call: -; v_call: TRBV6-6; clone_size: -
cdr3_aa: CAISWTSTDTQYF; cdr3_nt: TGTGCCATCAGTTGGACTAGCACAGATACGCAGTATTTT; j_call: TRBJ2-3; d_call: -; v_call: TRBV10-3; clone_size: once
cdr3_aa: CATSRGRADQPQHF; cdr3_nt: TGTGCCACCAGCAGGGGGCGAGCAGATCAGCCCCAGCATTTT; j_call: TRBJ1-5; d_call: -; v_call: TRBV15; clone_size: once
cdr3_aa: CASSWLPSGSTGELFF; cdr3_nt: TGTGCCAGCAGCTGGCTACCAAGCGGTTCCACCGGGGAGCTGTTTTTT; j_call: TRBJ2-2; d_call: -; v_call: TRBV5-4; clone_size: -
cdr3_aa: CASSPYTGELFF; cdr3_nt: TGTGCCAGCAGCCCATACACCGGGGAGCTGTTTTTT; j_call: TRBJ2-2; d_call: -; v_call: TRBV9; clone_size: -
cdr3_aa: CASRWASGRSYEQYF; cdr3_nt: TGTGCCAGCAGATGGGCTAGCGGGAGATCCTACGAGCAGTACTTC; j_call: TRBJ2-7; d_call: TRBD2; v_call: TRBV27; clone_size: -
cdr3_aa: CASSYLQGRGEQFF; cdr3_nt: TGCGCCAGCAGCTACTTACAGGGCAGGGGTGAGCAGTTCTTC; j_call: TRBJ2-1; d_call: -; v_call: TRBV5-1; clone_size: -
cdr3_aa: CASSLDGPRNQPQHF; cdr3_nt: TGTGCCAGCAGCCTAGACGGACCCAGGAATCAGCCCCAGCATTTT; j_call: TRBJ1-5; d_call: -; v_call: TRBV5-5; clone_size: -
cdr3_aa: CASNEASGSNEQFF; cdr3_nt: TGCGCCAGCAACGAGGCTAGCGGGAGCAATGAGCAGTTCTTC; j_call: TRBJ2-1; d_call: TRBD2; v_call: TRBV10-1; clone_size: -
cdr3_aa: CASSQEFLQAKGYTF; cdr3_nt: TGTGCCAGCAGCCAAGAATTTTTACAGGCTAAGGGCTACACCTTC; j_call: TRBJ1-2; d_call: -; v_call: TRBV14; clone_size: -